This entry concerns a single TCR beta chain. Its antigen is undetermined. Every single patient, without exception, relapsed after autologous stem cell transplantation, and brentuximab vedotin exposure varied. These data belong to a study of PD-1 blockade in classical Hodgkin lymphoma. Profiled with immunoSEQ multiplex PCR; TCRdb holds only in-frame clones, not every one. The table includes fewer than 20,000 clones, roughly 88% detected once. This CDR3 contains 14 residues. V lost 8 bases to trimming and J lost 5 bases, with 18 bases between them. Germline V gene data show CDR1 as PRHDT and CDR2 as FYEKMQ (reference sequence). Study-wide findings and caveats: Anyone who began nivolumab under 1 year after ASCT was excluded. Relapsed/refractory patients reportedly had the lowest baseline TCR diversity, below newly diagnosed patients, who were below healthy donors. Reasons behind the repertoire differences stay unclear, perhaps disease activity or earlier therapy. The study found that TCR diversity rose significantly by C4D1 in CD4+ but not CD8+ cells.

The source of this sequence is a human donor with classical Hodgkin lymphoma. The sequencing here drew on peripheral blood mononuclear cells (PBMCs), taken before the second cycle of nivolumab. The chain carries TRBV13 and TRBJ2-5; D perhaps matches TRBD1 (6 bases). DNA of the CDR3: TGTGCCAGCGGCCGGCGAGGGCAGGGGGAGACCCAGTACTTC. Translated: CASGRRGQGETQYF.